This TCR beta chain was recorded in a study of cytomegalovirus exposure and HLA in healthy donors (dated by TCRdb to the late 2010s). With respect to the entire study: According to an earlier analysis of 587 of the donors, about 179 million T cells yielded over 100 million unique TCR beta sequences and about 280 Gb of sequence data. An early release covering 550 to 650 HLA-typed donors comprised about 300 gigabases of sequencing data and roughly 85 million unique TCR sequences. The genetic ancestry cluster associated with self-reported Caucasian donors included around 76% of the 398 genotyped donors. The aim of the study was to test whether cataloging public T cell receptors could identify signatures of past pathogen exposure. Using immunosequencing, the study profiled T cell repertoires from 500 to 800 subjects and related those repertoires to cytomegalovirus serostatus. In addition to the first cohort of around 670 subjects, a separate validation cohort of 130 or so different subjects was used. To predict cytomegalovirus infection status, the study combined high-throughput TCR immunosequencing, statistical association of individual TCRs with disease status, and machine learning. In a later analysis, previously published TCR beta repertoires from 550 to 750 donors were re-analyzed and high-resolution HLA genotyping was added so that TCR occurrence patterns could be studied. Rather than drawing on any new phenotypic data, the later analysis identified candidate immune exposures from TCR beta sequences and the way those sequences occurred across donors. An earlier analysis of 500 to 650 of the donors applied high-throughput TCR beta sequencing to assess whether each TCR beta V gene segment acted as functional or pseudogenic. Alongside the repertoire data, information on donor age, sex, ethnicity and CMV serostatus was compiled. In a later genetic analysis, genome-wide SNP genotypes for about three fifths of the roughly 670 donors were used, and that subset was treated as a discovery cohort. Every repertoire in the discovery cohort had been generated on one and the same sequencing platform. Both class I and class II loci were covered by HLA typing, at four-digit resolution. The number of donors typed differed by locus, with about 629-640 for A, B, C, DRB1 and DQB1, around 520 for DQA1, 600 to 610 for DPA1, and some 440 for DPB1. Because of strong linkage in the cohort, five DR-DQ haplotypes were treated as single units for association and clustering. Across about 370 genotyped donors of the cohort, an average of roughly 230,000 unique TCR beta nucleotide sequences per donor were sequenced, and roughly 17% of those sequences were non-productive. Overall results and qualifications from the work: Because HLA typing was unavailable for some donors at each locus, only the typed subset was used in association tests. It was suggested by the authors that the approach could potentially be generalized to other disease states and immunological phenotypes. In both the original and validation cohorts, the classifier was reported to diagnose cytomegalovirus status with high specificity and sensitivity. An earlier analysis of 450 to 750 of the donors showed that most TCR beta V segments appeared in productive rearrangements either about 90% or about 30% of the time, which broadly matched IMGT annotations. A later analysis reported that several top co-occurrence clusters appeared linked to parvovirus B19, influenza, CMV and Epstein-Barr virus. CMV serostatus was the only immune exposure information available for the cohort. In vitro tests confirmed that a few of the cytomegalovirus-associated TCR beta chains recognize cytomegalovirus antigens. Roughly uniform sequencing depth across donors was assumed in presence/absence analyses, although this assumption may not hold. Most TCR sequences were observed very rarely across donors, whereas some public TCRs were present in many individuals. In a later analysis, HLA-associated TCR beta chains showed more clonal expansion and lower generation probabilities than non-associated chains that were equally common. Because the 87-base-pair reads could not distinguish some IMGT-functional V segments, including TRBV6-2 and TRBV6-3, those segments were excluded. Because counts were too low, 15 to 20 rarely observed V segments, including chromosome 9 orphons, were excluded from the earlier analysis of 587 of the donors. A later analysis found that most CMV-associated TCR beta chains appeared HLA-restricted, with HLA associations seemingly driven largely by CMV exposure. A further reported finding was that TCR beta sequences accurately predicted the HLA-A and HLA-B alleles for most subjects in the first cohort. The study listed 150 to 200 TCR beta chains as associated with cytomegalovirus. Linkage disequilibrium might explain the correlated functional status among segregating V segments, but an unknown experimental factor could not be ruled out. Specific HLA alleles were associated with 15,000 to 20,000 TCR beta sequences at a false discovery rate of 0.05 in a later analysis. Only TCR beta chains were sequenced in this cohort, and the absence of alpha or paired-chain data limited detectable features. In a later analysis, TCR association rates were found to vary across HLA loci, with the most associated TCRs seen for DRB1 alleles and the fewest for HLA-C alleles. When HLA alleles, especially DR and DQ, strongly co-occurred, attributing TCR associations to individual alleles was difficult. In a later genetic analysis, a missense DCLRE1C variant was associated with V-gene and J-gene trimming of TCR beta chains, and the association was replicated in an independent cohort. In a later genetic analysis, fewer N-insertions in productive TCRs were reported among donors in an Asian-associated ancestry cluster than the roughly 640-donor mean. A group of highly shared sequence variants was considered likely to be a technical artifact of the sequencing pipeline.

A note on this clone: Its antigen has not been determined. Base qualities were left out, and no much larger clone turns up one base away.

As encoded in the germline V gene, CDR1 is SGHRS while CDR2 is YFSETQ. The CDR3 runs 15 amino acids, cysteine and phenylalanine included. Only the CDR3 portion is preserved as DNA: 45 bases, with reading frame beginning at the first base. V is pared back by 1 base and J by 3 bases, with 13 bases lying between the germline termini. The cohort was made up of approximately 670 healthy bone marrow donors. At the time of sampling, all cohort members were nominally healthy, though unrecorded immune exposures were likely present. CMV serostatus was positive for about 290 and negative for about half of the roughly 670 cohort members, and was not recorded for this donor. Every donor gave a peripheral blood sample, and the peripheral blood mononuclear cells from that sample were used for TCR beta sequencing. The Qiagen DNeasy Blood Extraction Kit was used to extract genomic DNA from the blood cell samples.

Library preparation used the immunoSEQ multiplex PCR assay. The multiplex PCR relied on a mix of 60 forward primers for TCR Vbeta segments and 13 reverse primers for TCR Jbeta segments. Amplification of the CDR3 region of rearranged TCR beta genes was performed with a multiplex PCR assay on genomic DNA. The amplified TCR beta libraries were sequenced on the Illumina HiSeq System as 87-base-pair reads. From the authors' description of their analysis: A later analysis tallied roughly 80 million unique TCR beta chains across the approximately 670 repertoires, and about 12 million of those chains were shared by two or more donors. To remove PCR and sequencing errors, raw reads were error-corrected and collapsed into unique sequences using a nearest-neighbor algorithm that merged closely related sequences. To assign V, D and J gene segments, CDR3 sequences were aligned to IMGT reference sequences. For a sequence to be retained, at least a six-nucleotide match to both a V gene segment and a J gene segment was required. A rearrangement was called productive if the CDR3 had no stop codons and remained in frame with V and J, and every other rearrangement was called non-productive. Following IMGT convention, CDR3 was defined as the stretch from the second conserved V-encoded cysteine up to the conserved J-encoded phenylalanine. The earlier analysis of about 570 of the donors excluded any sequence lacking an unambiguous match to a single V gene segment. In an earlier analysis of approximately 590 of the donors, V segments were called functional above 56.7% productive rearrangements and were called segregating when the between-donor standard deviation exceeded 5%. A statistical classification framework was developed to diagnose cytomegalovirus status using the catalog of TCR beta chain sequences. A later analysis assigned V and J genes by comparing TCR nucleotide sequences with IMGT/GENE-DB human TR gene sequences. Using the TCRdist pipeline, a later analysis assigned CDR3 sequences along with most-parsimonious VDJ recombination scenarios. In a later analysis, each TCR beta chain was defined by its CDR3 amino acid sequence together with its V-gene family, and reads lacking a unique V-gene family were excluded. A later analysis removed roughly 590 highly shared, low-generation-probability nucleotide sequences to deal with suspected cross-contamination and a sequencing artifact. In a later analysis, a clonal expansion index was calculated for each public chain from normalized within-repertoire ranks of inferred template counts. In a later analysis, generation probabilities were computed with a VDJ recombination model fitted to out-of-frame rearrangements, and the resulting probabilities were checked against IGoR. Hypergeometric tests were used in a later analysis to score TCR-TCR, TCR-HLA and TCR-CMV co-occurrence, with a repertoire-size bias correction applied to the TCR pairs. In a later analysis, false discovery rates were estimated by permuting HLA or CMV assignments 20 times. In a later analysis, co-occurring TCRs were grouped using DBSCAN, with TCRdist sequence similarity added in when clustering inside HLA-allele-positive subsets. Repertoires with fewer than 30,000 or more than 120,000 public chains, plus five repertoires with anomalous nucleotide sharing, were excluded from co-occurrence clustering. In TCRdb, the immuneACCESS table is reduced to in-frame sequences with V and J assigned. These tables do not hold every clone; where another copy was compared, an unresolved V gene accounts for under half, and the others remain unexplained. V and J calls and clone size come straight from that table; D and trimming were deduced from the DNA. The sample table holds some 80,000 clones, of which roughly four fifths were seen once. The top ten constitute under 15% of the sample.

The sequencing input was PBMCs. The sequence is built from TRBV5-1 and TRBJ1-2; tentative D gene TRBD1, with 6 bases matching. The receptor was derived from a human donor in good health. The encoded CDR3 is CASSLLGGRDYGYTF. The DNA sequence follows: TGCGCCAGCAGCTTGCTGGGGGGGCGCGACTATGGCTACACCTTC.